This TCR beta chain comes out of a study of T cells in localized non-small cell lung cancer. Overall study findings and caveats: Tumor showed lower T cell clonality than uninvolved adjacent lung, where it was highest.

To note about this clone: What it binds is not known.

The CDR3 has 16 amino acids. V lost 4 bases and J lost 5, with 20 bases in between. CDR1 and CDR2 (germline): MNHEY, SMNVEV (reference sequence). Profiling relied on immunoSEQ multiplex PCR, and the TCRdb table lists in-frame clones only, not all of them. The top ten clones hold roughly 2.5% of a sample with more than 40,000 clones, 85% to 90% of them seen once. This chain connects TRBV27 to TRBJ2-5; possible D gene TRBD2, 6 bases. This TCR was recovered from a man aged 40 to 69 with stage II lung adenocarcinoma. Source: PBMCs, taken before any cancer treatment. The CDR3 bases are TGTGCCAGCAGTTCAGTCGCGGGAATTGGATCGGAGACCCAGTACTTC. Translation: CASSSVAGIGSETQYF.